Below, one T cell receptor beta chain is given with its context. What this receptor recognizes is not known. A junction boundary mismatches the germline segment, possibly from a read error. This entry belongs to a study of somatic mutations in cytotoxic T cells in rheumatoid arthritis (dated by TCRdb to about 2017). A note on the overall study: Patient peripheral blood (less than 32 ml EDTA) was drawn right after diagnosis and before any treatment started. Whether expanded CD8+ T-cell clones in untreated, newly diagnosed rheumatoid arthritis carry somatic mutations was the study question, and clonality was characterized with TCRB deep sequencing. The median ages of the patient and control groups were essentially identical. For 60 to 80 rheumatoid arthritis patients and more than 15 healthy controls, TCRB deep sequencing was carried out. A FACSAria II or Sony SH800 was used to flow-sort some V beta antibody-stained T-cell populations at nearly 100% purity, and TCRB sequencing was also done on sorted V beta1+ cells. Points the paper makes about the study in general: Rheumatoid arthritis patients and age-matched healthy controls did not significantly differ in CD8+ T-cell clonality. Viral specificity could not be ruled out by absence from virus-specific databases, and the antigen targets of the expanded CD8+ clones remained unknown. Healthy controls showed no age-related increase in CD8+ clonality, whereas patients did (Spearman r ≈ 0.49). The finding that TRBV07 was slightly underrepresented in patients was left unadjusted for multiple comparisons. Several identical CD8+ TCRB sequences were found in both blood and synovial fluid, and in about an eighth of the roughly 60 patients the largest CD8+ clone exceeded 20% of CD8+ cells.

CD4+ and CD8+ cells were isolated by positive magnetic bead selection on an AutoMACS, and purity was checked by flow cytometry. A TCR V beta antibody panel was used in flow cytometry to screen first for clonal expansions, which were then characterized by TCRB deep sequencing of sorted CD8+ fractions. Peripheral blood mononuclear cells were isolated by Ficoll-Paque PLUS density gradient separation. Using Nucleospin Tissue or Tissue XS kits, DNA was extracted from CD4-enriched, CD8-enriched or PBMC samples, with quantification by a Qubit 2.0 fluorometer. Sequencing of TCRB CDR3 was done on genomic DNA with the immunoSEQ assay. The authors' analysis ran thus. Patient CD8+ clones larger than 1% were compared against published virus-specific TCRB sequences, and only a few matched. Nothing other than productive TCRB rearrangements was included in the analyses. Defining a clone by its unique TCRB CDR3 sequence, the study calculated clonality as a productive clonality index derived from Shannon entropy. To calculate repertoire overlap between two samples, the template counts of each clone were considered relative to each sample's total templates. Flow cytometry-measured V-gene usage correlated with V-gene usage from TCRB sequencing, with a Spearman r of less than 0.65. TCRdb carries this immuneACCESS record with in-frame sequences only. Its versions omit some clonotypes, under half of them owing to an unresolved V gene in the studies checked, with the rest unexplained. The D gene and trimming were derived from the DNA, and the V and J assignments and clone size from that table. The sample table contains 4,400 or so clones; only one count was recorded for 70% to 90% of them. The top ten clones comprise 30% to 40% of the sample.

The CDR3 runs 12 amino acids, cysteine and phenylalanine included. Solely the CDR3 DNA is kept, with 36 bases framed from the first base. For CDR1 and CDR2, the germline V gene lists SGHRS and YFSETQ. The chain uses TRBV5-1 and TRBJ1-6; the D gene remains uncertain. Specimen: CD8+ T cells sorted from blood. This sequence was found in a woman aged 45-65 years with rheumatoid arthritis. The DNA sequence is TGCGCCAGCATCTGGCTCAATTCCCCCCTCCACTTT. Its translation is CASIWLNSPLHF.